This TCR beta chain was captured by sequencing in a study of blood T cell repertoires in COVID-19. As for the study in general: Samples of COVID-19 (acute and convalescent) were obtained from the United States, Italy and Spain. The analysed material was cDNA or gDNA that came from T cells, B-cell-depleted T cells, or PBMCs.

V was shortened by 0 bases and J by 7 bases, with 10 bases between the two germline ends. Germline V CDR1 and CDR2: LNHDA, SQIVND (reference sequence). The CDR3 consists of 13 residues. Repertoires were generated with immunoSEQ multiplex PCR, while TCRdb's copy carries only in-frame clones and drops some. There are around 200,000 clones in the sample; 86% occur only once, and about 6% lies in the top ten. Individuals aged about 18 to 90 years were recruited from fewer than 30 US areas. Clinical history as reported by participants underpinned cohort assignment. This clone appeared a few times. The genes are TRBV19 and TRBJ2-7; no reliable D call. This sequence was found in a middle-aged man with acute COVID-19. The specimen was PBMCs or T cells enriched from blood (not recorded which). CDR3 amino acids: CASSIESGLEQYF. The CDR3 DNA is TGTGCCAGTAGTATAGAATCAGGCCTGGAGCAGTACTTC. The full variable domain, its missing parts supplied by reference TRBV19 and TRBJ2-7, is DGGITQSPKYLFRKEGQNVTLSCEQNLNHDAMYWYRQDPGQGLRLIYYSQIVNDFQKGDIAEGYSVSREKKESFPLTVTSAQKNPTAFYLCASSIESGLEQYFGPGTRLTVT.